The clone carrying this T cell receptor (beta chain) showed up many times. The sample comes from a study of response to subunit inactivated influenza vaccine. This CDR3 is 15 amino acids long. Trimming pared 1 base from V and 3 bases from J, leaving 11 bases between. TCRdb re-analysed the RT-PCR reads in MiXCR, keeping a single row per CDR3 protein. The sample yields about 540,000 distinct CDR3 sequences, around a quarter seen once. This sample also belongs to another study, concerning T cells expressing NK-cell markers. That source adds: TCR beta cDNA was made by 5'RACE template switching with UMIs. Anti-gamma-delta TCR antibody use in several experiments restricted sorting to alpha-beta TCR T cells.

This receptor was taken from a man aged 50-60 years who received an inactivated influenza vaccine. The sample here was CD4+ T cells sorted from PBMCs, taken 12 days after vaccination. The V call is TRBV12-3 or TRBV12-4, the J call TRBJ2-3; D gene ambiguous. The CDR3: CASSLEPVKTDTQYF. CDR3 in DNA: TGTGCCAGCAGTTTAGAGCCCGTAAAAACAGATACGCAGTATTTT.